This entry lists 30 T cell receptor beta chains sequenced from one sample in a study of blood T cell repertoires in COVID-19. Some clones are missing from TCRdb's copy, which holds only in-frame ones; the method was immunoSEQ multiplex PCR. Here the sample spans about 280,000 clones, approximately 83% being singletons. Source material: peripheral blood. These receptors were collected from a woman in her sixties or seventies with acute or convalescent COVID-19.

The V call is TRBV20-1, the J call TRBJ2-3, with D perhaps matching TRBD1 (6 bases). Germline CDR1 and CDR2: DFQATT and SNEGSKA (reference sequence). The CDR3 length is 13 residues. Trimming shortened V by 3 bases and J by 7 bases, and 14 bases separated the two germline ends. CDR3 protein: CSASGKGHYTQYF. As DNA, the CDR3 is TGCAGTGCTAGTGGGAAGGGACATTATACGCAGTATTTT.

This chain links TRBV5-5 with TRBJ2-1; D possibly corresponds to TRBD1 (5 bases). Germline CDR1 reads SGHKS; CDR2 reads YYEKEE (reference sequence). The CDR3 runs 13 residues. The V end was cut by 0 bases, the J end by 12 bases, with 13 bases between. This CDR3 reads CASSLAGFVGQFF. CDR3 nucleotide sequence: TGTGCCAGCAGCTTGGCAGGGTTCGTTGGGCAGTTCTTC. The whole variable domain, filled in from reference TRBV5-5 and TRBJ2-1, reads DAGVTQSPTHLIKTRGQQVTLRCSPISGHKSVSWYQQVLGQGPQFIFQYYEKEERGRGNFPDRFSARQFPNYSSELNVNALLLGDSALYLCASSLAGFVGQFFGPGTRLTVL.

The CDR3 protein is CASSRGYEQYF. The CDR3 DNA is TGTGCCAGTTCTCGGGGCTACGAGCAGTACTTC. The chain employs TRBV25-1 and TRBJ2-7, with a possible D match to TRBD2 (5 bases). CDR1 MGHDK and CDR2 SYGVNS come from the germline V gene. The germline V and J ends were trimmed by 9 bases and 3 bases, with 9 bases remaining between them. The CDR3 loop spans 11 amino acids.

The chain recombines TRBV6-2 or TRBV6-3 with TRBJ1-2; a weak D match, TRBD1 (5 bases). The CDR3 has 13 amino acids. Trimming stripped 2 bases from V and 1 base from J, with 5 bases between. Per germline, CDR1 MNHEY and CDR2 SVGEGT. The CDR3 is CASSYDSNYGYTF. The CDR3 bases are TGTGCCAGCAGTTACGACAGTAACTATGGCTACACCTTC.

The V gene is TRBV19, the J gene TRBJ2-3; tentative D call: TRBD2 (5 bases). The CDR3 sequence is 13 residues long. V gave up 5 bases and J gave up 6 bases, with 12 bases separating them. Germline-derived CDR1 and CDR2 are LNHDA and SQIVND (reference sequence). The CDR3 is CASSGEIGDTQYF. CDR3 nucleotide sequence: TGTGCCAGTAGTGGGGAGATTGGGGATACGCAGTATTTT.

V gene TRBV28 combines with J gene TRBJ1-1; tentative D call: TRBD1 (6 bases). Trimming cost V 6 bases and J 3 bases, with 11 bases left between them. The CDR3 is 13 residues long. Per the germline V gene, CDR1 is MDHEN and CDR2 is SYDVKM. This CDR3 is CASSRTAHTEAFF. The CDR3 nucleotides read TGTGCCAGCAGCCGGACAGCGCACACTGAAGCTTTCTTT.

The chain employs TRBV19 and TRBJ1-6; 7 bases agree with TRBD1. This CDR3 contains 14 residues. V gave up 8 bases and J gave up 5 bases; unmatched junction bases: 6. Germline V gene data show CDR1 as LNHDA and CDR2 as SQIVND (reference sequence). The CDR3 loop reads CASFGTVNNSPLHF. The CDR3 DNA sequence: TGTGCCAGTTTTGGGACAGTTAATAATTCACCCCTCCACTTT.

The chain links TRBV5-1 to TRBJ2-3; 8 bases are a match to TRBD1. The germline CDR1 and CDR2 sequences are SGHRS and YFSETQ. There are 11 residues in the CDR3. Unmatched junction bases numbered 3, after V lost 5 bases and J lost 10 bases. The DNA of the CDR3 is TGCGCCAGCAGGACAGGGGTTGCGCAGTATTTT. Translating it yields CASRTGVAQYF.

Worth noting for this clone: The sample holds other DNA sequences that translate to the same CDR3. The chain has TRBV5-1 and TRBJ2-5; D gene ambiguous. Germline CDR1 is SGHRS and CDR2 is YFSETQ. The CDR3 totals 14 residues. Trimming removed 1 base at V and 2 bases at J, with 9 bases between. The DNA of the CDR3 is TGCGCCAGCAGCTTGTCTAGTGGTCAAGAGACCCAGTACTTC. Protein sequence: CASSLSSGQETQYF.

This sequence joins TRBV2 and TRBJ1-4; a weak D match, TRBD1 (6 bases). The CDR3 runs 14 residues. V shed 3 bases and J shed 8 bases, with 13 bases lying between them. Germline lookup yields CDR1 SNHLY and CDR2 FYNNEI. This CDR3 is CASSESRGREKLFF. The CDR3 nucleotides read TGTGCCAGCAGTGAGAGCAGGGGTCGGGAAAAACTGTTTTTT.

This chain joins TRBV21-1 and TRBJ1-2; the D call of TRBD1 is as the table states it, not checked on the DNA. TRBV21-1 is marked as a pseudogene. The CDR3 contains 13 residues. This CDR3 reads CASSFTGLNGYTF. The CDR3 nucleotides read TGTGCCAGCAGCTTTACAGGGCTCAATGGCTACACCTTC.

V usage is TRBV2 and J usage is TRBJ1-6; 7 positions match TRBD1. Germline V CDR1 and CDR2: SNHLY, FYNNEI. This CDR3 is 14 amino acids long. Germline trimming cut 5 bases from V and 10 bases from J; bases unmatched to any gene: 8. The CDR3 spells CASSSTGVRSPLHF. For the CDR3, the DNA is TGTGCCAGCAGTTCAACAGGGGTTAGGTCACCCCTCCACTTT.

The chain is built from TRBV21-1 and TRBJ2-7; the table names TRBD1, a call not compared with the DNA. TRBV21-1 is a listed pseudogene. This CDR3 has 14 amino acids. In DNA form, the CDR3 reads TGTGCCAGCAGCGAAAGACAGGGGGCCCACGAGCAGTACTTC. It yields the protein CASSERQGAHEQYF.

The chain has TRBV6-5 and TRBJ1-1; possible D gene TRBD1, 6 bases. Per the germline V gene, CDR1 is MNHEY and CDR2 is SVGAGI. The V end lost 6 bases, the J end lost 4 bases, and 12 bases lay between the germline ends. This CDR3 is built from 13 residues. For the CDR3, the DNA is TGTGCCAGCAGCCCAAAAGGGGGCACTGAAGCTTTCTTT. It encodes CASSPKGGTEAFF.

J is TRBJ2-3 and V is TRBV5-1; D ambiguous. The CDR3 has 12 amino acids. The V end was cut by 1 base, the J end by 4 bases, with 4 bases between. Per germline, CDR1 SGHRS and CDR2 YFSETQ. The CDR3: CASSLRADTQYF. CDR3 coding DNA: TGCGCCAGCAGCTTGCGGGCAGATACGCAGTATTTT.

The chain has TRBV7-2 and TRBJ1-1; perhaps TRBD1 as D (5 bases). The germline V and J ends were trimmed by 4 bases and 4 bases, with 16 bases remaining between them. This CDR3 spans 15 amino acids. In germline, CDR1 is SGHTA, CDR2 FQGNSA. The CDR3 DNA reads TGTGCCAGCAGCTCCGACAGTGGAGCGGGCACTGAAGCTTTCTTT. Protein product: CASSSDSGAGTEAFF.

The chain links TRBV4-1 to TRBJ1-4; D call uncertain. The CDR3 has 17 residues. V lost 1 base to trimming and J lost 4 bases, with 16 bases between them. Germline V CDR1 and CDR2: MGHRA, YSYEKL. The CDR3 DNA follows: TGCGCCAGCAGCCAAGGTGATCCCCGTCGCGGTAATGAAAAACTGTTTTTT. Amino acids: CASSQGDPRRGNEKLFF.

V usage is TRBV19 and J usage is TRBJ2-7; a possible D gene is TRBD2 (5 bases). V was cut by 6 bases and J by 0 bases, with 18 bases left in between. The CDR3 consists of 16 residues. The germline gives CDR1 LNHDA, CDR2 SQIVND (reference sequence). The CDR3 here is CASSPWGVGSSYEQYF. The DNA for the CDR3 is TGTGCCAGTAGCCCCTGGGGAGTGGGGAGCTCCTACGAGCAGTACTTC. The full variable domain, with the rest looked up from reference TRBV19 and TRBJ2-7, is DGGITQSPKYLFRKEGQNVTLSCEQNLNHDAMYWYRQDPGQGLRLIYYSQIVNDFQKGDIAEGYSVSREKKESFPLTVTSAQKNPTAFYLCASSPWGVGSSYEQYFGPGTRLTVT.

CDR3 coding DNA: TGTGCCACCAGTGATGTTAGGACAAGTGGCGCTTTCTTT. Its protein is CATSDVRTSGAFF. V and J are TRBV24-1 and TRBJ1-1, with a possible D match to TRBD1 (5 bases). V lost 3 bases to trimming and J lost 11 bases, with 15 bases between them. The CDR3 is made up of 13 amino acids. Germline assignment: CDR1 KGHDR and CDR2 SFDVKD.

This clone was observed a handful of times. V usage is TRBV9 and J usage is TRBJ2-2, with 7 positions matching TRBD1. The V segment lost 10 bases and the J segment 1 base; nucleotides outside the gene matches: 4. Germline assignment: CDR1 SGDLS and CDR2 YYNGEE. The CDR3 loop spans 13 amino acids. CDR3 amino acids: CAPTGENTGELFF. The DNA of the CDR3 is TGTGCCCCCACAGGGGAGAACACCGGGGAGCTGTTTTTT.

The CDR3 DNA follows: TGCGCCAGCGGCCGAGGGACAGGGGGCGGAAGGAATGAGCAGTTCTTC. Residues: CASGRGTGGGRNEQFF. V gene TRBV10-2 combines with J gene TRBJ2-1; 12 bases are a match to TRBD1. Per the germline V gene, CDR1 is WSHSY and CDR2 is SAAADI. J lost 7 bases, V lost 8 bases, and 12 bases had no gene match. The CDR3 spans 16 residues.

This chain connects TRBV9 to TRBJ2-5; D remains ambiguous. Germline V gives CDR1 SGDLS, CDR2 YYNGEE. The CDR3 has 14 residues. Trimming removed 0 bases from V and 0 bases from J, with 6 bases in between. CDR3 DNA sequence: TGTGCCAGCAGCGTAGTTGGCAACCAAGAGACCCAGTACTTC. This sequence encodes CASSVVGNQETQYF.

The chain combines TRBV5-1 with TRBJ1-1; D gene uncertain. The ends were cut back, 4 bases at V and 1 base at J, with 11 bases in the middle. The CDR3 spans 14 residues. Germline values: CDR1 SGHRS, CDR2 YFSETQ. Here the CDR3 DNA reads TGCGCCAGCAGCCCCGGACTAGCGAACACTGAAGCTTTCTTT. It codes for CASSPGLANTEAFF.

V and J are TRBV5-4 and TRBJ2-6; 9 bases fit TRBD1. This CDR3 spans 16 amino acids. Trimming cost V 10 bases and J 0 bases; bases outside gene matches: 8. CDR1 is SGHNT, CDR2 YYREEE, per germline (reference sequence). The CDR3 sequence is CAGTGGQPSGANVLTF. DNA of the CDR3: TGTGCCGGAACAGGGGGCCAACCCTCTGGGGCCAACGTCCTGACTTTC.

This clone has a handful of counts. The chain couples TRBV27 to TRBJ1-6; tentative D call: TRBD1 (5 bases). Per the germline V gene, CDR1 is MNHEY and CDR2 is SMNVEV (reference sequence). The V gene lost 5 bases and the J gene lost 7 bases, with 12 bases spanning the gap. The CDR3 length is 14 residues. The CDR3 region has the DNA TGTGCCAGCAGTCAAGTAAGGGGCAATTCACCCCTCCACTTT. Amino acids: CASSQVRGNSPLHF.

The chain combines TRBV5-1 with TRBJ1-1, with 7 positions matching TRBD1. The germline V gene encodes CDR1 SGHRS and CDR2 YFSETQ. Germline trimming cut 3 bases from V and 1 base from J; bases unmatched to any gene: 9. The CDR3 has 16 residues. DNA for the CDR3: TGCGCCAGCAGCTCTCGGGGACAGATACCGAACACTGAAGCTTTCTTT. Residues: CASSSRGQIPNTEAFF.

The chain couples TRBV5-6 to TRBJ2-1, with D perhaps TRBD2 (6 bases). This CDR3 has 17 residues. V shed 1 base and J shed 7 bases, with 21 bases lying between them. Looked up from germline, CDR1 is SGHDT and CDR2 is YYEEEE. The CDR3 reads CASSLRSYGSRPNEQFF. CDR3 DNA: TGTGCCAGCAGCTTGAGGAGCTACGGGAGCAGGCCGAATGAGCAGTTCTTC.

The chain employs TRBV29-1 and TRBJ1-1; the match to TRBD1 covers 9 bases. With 6 bases clipped from V and 3 bases from J, the junction kept 8 bases outside the gene matches. CDR1 and CDR2 (germline): SQVTM, ANQGSEA. This CDR3 is built from 14 residues. The CDR3 sequence is CSVEQGAGYTEAFF. DNA of the CDR3: TGCAGCGTGGAACAGGGGGCAGGGTACACTGAAGCTTTCTTT.

The rearrangement uses TRBV12-3 or TRBV12-4 and TRBJ1-5; 7 bases map to TRBD1. The CDR3 extends over 13 amino acids. Unmatched junction bases numbered 5, after V lost 6 bases and J lost 6 bases. The DNA of the CDR3 is TGTGCCAGCAGCCCGGCAGGGGGTCAGCCCCAGCATTTT. As protein: CASSPAGGQPQHF.

V usage is TRBV30 and J usage is TRBJ2-3, with 10 nucleotides matching TRBD2. J gave up 8 bases and V 4 bases, and 9 bases lay outside the gene matches. This CDR3 is built from 14 residues. The V gene's germline CDR1 is GTSNPN and CDR2 SVGIG (reference sequence). The CDR3, as DNA: TGTGCCTGGACCAGCGGGGGGGCCTCCTCTACGCAGTATTTT. Translation: CAWTSGGASSTQYF.